These T cell receptor beta chains were read from a single sample in a study of metastatic and nonmetastatic thyroid tumors. TCRdb recomputed clones from the PCR reads via MiXCR. The sample gives roughly 46,000 clones, under 30% of which show up once; around 3.6% is in the top ten. Material: blood. Source of these receptors: a male donor with papillary thyroid cancer or a benign thyroid nodule (not recorded which). Some clones in this sample may be carry-over from other donors' samples. CDR3s include the opening cysteine and the closing phenylalanine or tryptophan. Fields, in order: V gene, clone size, D gene, J gene, CDR3 protein, CDR3 DNA. The D gene is left open where the match is weak. Clone size is not always given. Where it is, it says once, few, many or a class for expanded clones.

>TRBV10-3|many|TRBD1|TRBJ1-1
CATRQGENTEAFF
TGTGCCACTCGACAGGGAGAGAACACTGAAGCTTTCTTT
>TRBV6-1|NA|NA|TRBJ2-3
CASNPGLGLTDTQYF
TGTGCCAGCAACCCGGGTCTGGGACTTACAGATACGCAGTATTTT
>TRBV20-1|many|TRBD1|TRBJ1-1
CSARPRRQGADTEAFF
TGCAGTGCTAGACCACGACGACAGGGGGCCGATACTGAAGCTTTCTTT
>TRBV12-3/TRBV12-4|many|NA|TRBJ1-2
CASPRDGYTF
TGTGCCAGCCCTCGCGATGGCTACACCTTC
>TRBV28|few|TRBD1|TRBJ2-7
CASRKGDRTFYEQYF
TGTGCCAGCAGAAAGGGGGACAGAACCTTTTACGAGCAGTACTTC
>TRBV10-3|many|TRBD1|TRBJ1-5
CAIRGQGSNQPQHF
TGTGCCATCAGAGGACAGGGGAGCAATCAGCCCCAGCATTTT
>TRBV20-1|NA|NA|TRBJ1-3
CSAFTVSGNTIYF
TGCAGTGCCTTTACAGTCTCTGGAAACACCATATATTTT
>TRBV3-1|NA|NA|TRBJ2-7
CASSQASEQYF
TGTGCCAGCAGCCAGGCCTCCGAGCAGTACTTC
>TRBV9|NA|NA|TRBJ1-1
CASSVRPFSEAFF
TGTGCCAGCAGCGTTCGGCCGTTTTCTGAAGCTTTCTTT
>TRBV19|many|NA|TRBJ1-1
CASSTSLNTEAFF
TGTGCCAGTAGTACCTCATTGAACACTGAAGCTTTCTTT
>TRBV5-5|once|NA|TRBJ2-3
CASIWVSDTQYF
TGTGCCAGCATCTGGGTGTCAGATACGCAGTATTTT
>TRBV30|NA|TRBD1|TRBJ1-5
CAWSWGQGAFQPQHF
TGTGCCTGGAGCTGGGGACAGGGGGCTTTTCAGCCCCAGCATTTT
>TRBV3-1|medium-sized|NA|TRBJ2-2
CASSRLAAGELFF
TGTGCCAGCAGCAGGCTAGCCGCCGGGGAGCTGTTTTTT
>TRBV7-3|once|TRBD2|TRBJ2-3
CASSSGTSGSTDTQYF
TGTGCCAGCAGCTCCGGGACTAGCGGCAGCACAGATACGCAGTATTTT
>TRBV7-8|many|TRBD2|TRBJ2-1
CASSSLAGTPNEQFF
TGTGCCAGCAGCTCCCTAGCGGGTACACCCAATGAGCAGTTCTTC
>TRBV10-3|many|TRBD1|TRBJ2-7
CAISPGQGREQYF
TGTGCCATCAGTCCGGGACAGGGGAGAGAGCAGTACTTC
>TRBV6-4|many|TRBD2|TRBJ2-3
CASSLRVNRAGELTDTQYF
TGTGCCAGCTCTCTCAGGGTAAACCGAGCGGGAGAATTGACAGATACGCAGTATTTT
>TRBV20-1|many|NA|TRBJ2-7
CSAHGGGSYEQYF
TGCAGTGCCCATGGTGGGGGGAGCTACGAGCAGTACTTC
>TRBV30|NA|NA|TRBJ2-5
CAWSGSLSWSQYF
TGTGCCTGGAGCGGCTCGCTATCTTGGAGCCAGTACTTC
>TRBV11-2|many|NA|TRBJ1-2
CASSFGALNYGYTF
TGTGCCAGCAGCTTCGGGGCCCTTAACTATGGCTACACCTTC
>TRBV7-2|NA|NA|TRBJ2-7
CASSLYGLAGEQYF
TGTGCCAGCAGCCTCTACGGGTTGGCAGGCGAGCAGTACTTC
>TRBV7-2|NA|NA|TRBJ2-7
CASSFGVGATYEQYF
TGTGCCAGCAGCTTTGGGGTAGGGGCGACCTACGAGCAGTACTTC
>TRBV9|NA|NA|TRBJ2-7
CASSVGASSYEQYF
TGTGCCAGCAGCGTAGGGGCCTCCTCCTACGAGCAGTACTTC